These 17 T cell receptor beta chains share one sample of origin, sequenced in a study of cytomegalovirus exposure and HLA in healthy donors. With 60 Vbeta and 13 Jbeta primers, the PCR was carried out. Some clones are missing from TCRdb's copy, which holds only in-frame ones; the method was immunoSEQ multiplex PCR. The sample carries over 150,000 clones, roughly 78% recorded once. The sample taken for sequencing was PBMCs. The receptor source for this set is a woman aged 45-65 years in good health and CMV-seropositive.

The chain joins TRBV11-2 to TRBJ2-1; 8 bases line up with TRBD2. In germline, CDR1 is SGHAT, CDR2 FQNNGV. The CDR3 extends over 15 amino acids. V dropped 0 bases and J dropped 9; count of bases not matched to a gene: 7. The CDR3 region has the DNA TGTGCCAGCAGCTTAGAGGAAGAGCGGGGGCCTGAGCAGTTCTTC. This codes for CASSLEEERGPEQFF.

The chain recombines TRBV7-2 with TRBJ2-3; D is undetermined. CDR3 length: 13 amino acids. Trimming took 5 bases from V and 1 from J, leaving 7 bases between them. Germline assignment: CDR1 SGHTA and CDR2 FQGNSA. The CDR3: CASSPLRTDTQYF. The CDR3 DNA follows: TGTGCCAGCAGCCCCCTTCGCACAGATACGCAGTATTTT.

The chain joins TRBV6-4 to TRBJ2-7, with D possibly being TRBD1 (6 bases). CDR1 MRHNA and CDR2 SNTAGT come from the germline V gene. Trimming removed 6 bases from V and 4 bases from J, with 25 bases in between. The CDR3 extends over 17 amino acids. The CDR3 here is CASRKSHRVPLVYEQYF. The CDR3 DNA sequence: TGTGCCAGCAGAAAATCTCACAGGGTTCCCCTTGTTTACGAGCAGTACTTC.

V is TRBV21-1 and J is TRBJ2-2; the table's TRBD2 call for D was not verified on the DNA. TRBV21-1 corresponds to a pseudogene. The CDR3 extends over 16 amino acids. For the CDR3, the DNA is TGTGCCAGCAGAAAAGAGGGTGGAGGGAACACCGGGGAGCTGTTTTTT. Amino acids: CASRKEGGGNTGELFF.

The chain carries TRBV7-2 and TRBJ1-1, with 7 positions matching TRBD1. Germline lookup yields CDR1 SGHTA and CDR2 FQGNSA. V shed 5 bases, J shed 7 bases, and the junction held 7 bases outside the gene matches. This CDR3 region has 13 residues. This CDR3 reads CASSLKPGGEAFF. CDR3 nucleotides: TGTGCCAGCAGCCTAAAACCAGGGGGTGAAGCTTTCTTT.

This chain's CDR3 is CASSPKMGGTEAFF. The DNA of the CDR3 is TGTGCCAGCAGCCCAAAGATGGGGGGCACTGAAGCTTTCTTT. This chain connects TRBV6-1 to TRBJ1-1, with TRBD1 as a possible D gene (5 bases). Trimming took off 6 bases at V and 4 bases at J, with 15 bases between the two ends. There are 14 residues in the CDR3. The V gene's germline CDR1 is MNHNS and CDR2 SASEGT.

CDR3 in amino acids: CASSRGRENIQYF. The CDR3 DNA follows: TGTGCCAGCTCCAGGGGGCGCGAAAACATTCAGTACTTC. The gene calls are TRBV6-1 and TRBJ2-4; 8 bases are shared with TRBD1. Per germline, CDR1 MNHNS and CDR2 SASEGT. CDR3 size: 13 residues. The V and J ends lost 8 bases and 5 bases, in that order; junction bases with no gene match: 5.

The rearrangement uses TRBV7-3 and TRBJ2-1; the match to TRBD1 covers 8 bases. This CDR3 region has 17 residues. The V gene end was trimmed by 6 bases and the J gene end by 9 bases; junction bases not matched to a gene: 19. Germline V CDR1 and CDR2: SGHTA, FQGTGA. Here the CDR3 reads CASSPYPGQERISEQFF. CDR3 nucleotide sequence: TGTGCCAGCAGTCCATATCCGGGACAGGAACGTATCAGTGAGCAGTTCTTC.

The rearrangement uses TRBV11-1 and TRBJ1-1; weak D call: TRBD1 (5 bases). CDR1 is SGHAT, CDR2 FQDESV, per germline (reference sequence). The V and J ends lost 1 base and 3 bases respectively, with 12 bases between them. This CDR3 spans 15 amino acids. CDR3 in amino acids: CASSLVSEGYTEAFF. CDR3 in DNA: TGTGCCAGCAGCTTAGTGTCGGAGGGGTACACTGAAGCTTTCTTT.

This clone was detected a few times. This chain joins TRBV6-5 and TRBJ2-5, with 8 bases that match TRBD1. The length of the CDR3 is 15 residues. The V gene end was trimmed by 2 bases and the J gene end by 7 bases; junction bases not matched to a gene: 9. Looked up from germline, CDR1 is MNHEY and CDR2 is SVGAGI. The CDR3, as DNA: TGTGCCAGCAGTTACCCTTTGACAGGGGAGGTGACCCAGTACTTC. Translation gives CASSYPLTGEVTQYF.

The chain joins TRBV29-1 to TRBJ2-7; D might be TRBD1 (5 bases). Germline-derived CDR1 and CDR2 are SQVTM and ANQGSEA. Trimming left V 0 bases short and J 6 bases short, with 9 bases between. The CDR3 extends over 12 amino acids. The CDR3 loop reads CSVEDPDSEQYF. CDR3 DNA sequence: TGCAGCGTTGAAGACCCAGACAGCGAGCAGTACTTC.

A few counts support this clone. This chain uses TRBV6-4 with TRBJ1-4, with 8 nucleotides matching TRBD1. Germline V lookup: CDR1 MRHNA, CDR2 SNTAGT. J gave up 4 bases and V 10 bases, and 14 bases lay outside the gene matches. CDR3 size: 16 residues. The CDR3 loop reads CANGQGAADYNEKLFF. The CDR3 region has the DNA TGTGCCAACGGGCAGGGGGCGGCGGACTATAATGAAAAACTGTTTTTT.

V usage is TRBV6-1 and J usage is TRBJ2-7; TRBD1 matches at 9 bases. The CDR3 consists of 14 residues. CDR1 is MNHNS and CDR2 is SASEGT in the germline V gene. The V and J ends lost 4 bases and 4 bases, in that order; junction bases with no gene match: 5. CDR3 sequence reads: CASSAQGAAYEQYF. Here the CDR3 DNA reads TGTGCCAGCAGTGCACAGGGGGCGGCATACGAGCAGTACTTC.

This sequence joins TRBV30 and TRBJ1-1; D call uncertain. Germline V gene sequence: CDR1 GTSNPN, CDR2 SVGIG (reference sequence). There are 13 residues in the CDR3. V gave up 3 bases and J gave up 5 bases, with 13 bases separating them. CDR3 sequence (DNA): TGTGCCTGGAGCCAAACCCGGGGTACTGAAGCTTTCTTT. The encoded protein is CAWSQTRGTEAFF.

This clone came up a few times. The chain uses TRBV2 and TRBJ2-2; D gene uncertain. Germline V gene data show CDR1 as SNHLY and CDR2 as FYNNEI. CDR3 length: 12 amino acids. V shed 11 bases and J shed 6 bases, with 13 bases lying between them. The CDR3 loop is CAGKRLAGELFF. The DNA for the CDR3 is TGTGCCGGCAAGAGATTGGCCGGGGAGCTGTTTTTT.

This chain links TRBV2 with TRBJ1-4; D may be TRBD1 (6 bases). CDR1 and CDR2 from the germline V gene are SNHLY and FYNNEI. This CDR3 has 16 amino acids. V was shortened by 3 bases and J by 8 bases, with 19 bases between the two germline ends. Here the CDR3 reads CASSDLFEGVEEKLFF. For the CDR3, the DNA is TGTGCCAGCAGTGATCTTTTCGAGGGGGTGGAAGAAAAACTGTTTTTT.

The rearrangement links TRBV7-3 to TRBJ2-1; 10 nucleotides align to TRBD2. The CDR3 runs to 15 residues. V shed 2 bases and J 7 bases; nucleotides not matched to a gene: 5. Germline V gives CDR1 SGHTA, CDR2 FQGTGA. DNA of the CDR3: TGTGCCAGCAGCTTACAACTAGCGGGGAGGAATGAGCAGTTCTTC. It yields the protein CASSLQLAGRNEQFF.